The 10 T cell receptor beta chains reported below all come from one sample, sequenced in a study of high-grade serous ovarian cancer treatment subgroups. Assay used: immunoSEQ multiplex PCR; TCRdb lists only in-frame clones, some missing. The sample lists more than 35,000 clones; about 80% were seen once. Tumor samples were obtained before definitive surgery or chemotherapy. The sequenced sample consisted of tumor tissue. The receptors were sampled from a human donor with high-grade serous ovarian cancer.

J is TRBJ1-5 and V is TRBV5-1; D uncertain. The CDR3 contains 13 residues. Germline CDR1 and CDR2: SGHRS and YFSETQ. Trimming removed 2 bases from V and 6 bases from J, with 9 bases in between. The CDR3 DNA follows: TGCGCCAGCAGCTTCGGTCGGGGTCAGCCCCAGCATTTT. Translation gives CASSFGRGQPQHF.

Turning to this clone: At one end, the junction sequence differs from germline, possibly due to a read error. The CDR3 DNA sequence: TGTGCCAGCAGCGCCCACCGACGGGGCGTCGGTCACTTC. It yields the protein CASSAHRRGVGHF. The rearrangement uses TRBV9 and TRBJ2-5, with D perhaps TRBD1 or TRBD2 (5 bases each). Germline V lookup: CDR1 SGDLS, CDR2 YYNGEE. The CDR3 contains 13 residues.

There are a few counts of this clone. This rearrangement joins TRBV7-2 to TRBJ1-5; D is perhaps TRBD1 (6 bases). With 3 bases removed from V and 4 bases from J, the gap between germline ends came to 10 bases. Germline CDR1 reads SGHTA; CDR2 reads FQGNSA. This CDR3 comprises 14 residues. The CDR3 coding sequence is TGTGCCAGCAGCTTCGGGACACCTAATCAGCCCCAGCATTTT. Translated, it gives CASSFGTPNQPQHF.

The chain joins TRBV28 to TRBJ1-4; D possibly corresponds to TRBD1 (5 bases). CDR3 size: 14 residues. With 5 bases removed from V and 7 bases from J, the gap between germline ends came to 14 bases. Looked up from germline, CDR1 is MDHEN and CDR2 is SYDVKM. The CDR3 DNA follows: TGTGCCAGCAGTCCCTCCCGGGACCTTGAAAAACTGTTTTTT. Protein: CASSPSRDLEKLFF.

The V gene is TRBV2, the J gene TRBJ2-1; 9 bases fit TRBD2. CDR3 length: 13 residues. Germline assignment: CDR1 SNHLY and CDR2 FYNNEI. With V trimmed by 7 bases and J by 7 bases, 5 bases remained unmatched. The CDR3 DNA sequence: TGTGCCAGCAAGCGGGAGGTTCGTAATGAGCAGTTCTTC. It yields the protein CASKREVRNEQFF.

The rearrangement links TRBV6-6 to TRBJ2-7; tentatively, D is TRBD2 (5 bases). Germline CDR1 MNHNY, CDR2 SVGAGI (reference sequence). CDR3 length equals 15 residues. The germline V and J ends were trimmed by 7 bases and 5 bases, with 21 bases remaining between them. The CDR3 region is CASTRGSSYLDEQYF. The CDR3 DNA sequence: TGTGCCAGCACTCGAGGGAGTAGCTATCTAGACGAGCAGTACTTC.

The CDR3 nucleotides read TGTGCCAGTAGTCTGGGGCAGGGGCATCAGCCCCAGCATTTT. It codes for CASSLGQGHQPQHF. The chain recombines TRBV19 with TRBJ1-5; tentative D call: TRBD1 (6 bases). Germline CDR1 is LNHDA and CDR2 is SQIVND (reference sequence). The V and J ends lost 5 bases and 5 bases respectively, with 13 bases between them. This CDR3 is 14 amino acids long. Full variable domain (rest looked up from reference TRBV19 and TRBJ1-5): DGGITQSPKYLFRKEGQNVTLSCEQNLNHDAMYWYRQDPGQGLRLIYYSQIVNDFQKGDIAEGYSVSREKKESFPLTVTSAQKNPTAFYLCASSLGQGHQPQHFGDGTRLSIL.

The chain links TRBV5-1 to TRBJ2-5, with TRBD2 matching over 7 bases. This CDR3 contains 13 residues. Germline lookup yields CDR1 SGHRS and CDR2 YFSETQ. V trimming: 1 base; J trimming: 5 bases; junction bases outside the gene matches: 2. The CDR3 spells CASSLRGDETQYF. The CDR3 nucleotides are TGCGCCAGCAGCTTGCGGGGGGATGAGACCCAGTACTTC.

This chain joins TRBV4-1 and TRBJ1-1; no clear D. Trimming pared 2 bases from V and 1 base from J, leaving 5 bases between. The CDR3 runs 13 residues. Germline CDR1 MGHRA, CDR2 YSYEKL. Here the CDR3 DNA reads TGCGCCAGCAGCCAACAGACGAACACTGAAGCTTTCTTT. Its translation is CASSQQTNTEAFF.

The genes are TRBV7-2 and TRBJ1-5, with D unclear. The V gene lost 5 bases and the J gene lost 5 bases, with 10 bases spanning the gap. The CDR3 spans 13 residues. Germline CDR1 is SGHTA and CDR2 is FQGNSA. CDR3 residues: CASSPRVDQPQHF. Here the CDR3 DNA reads TGTGCCAGCAGCCCTAGGGTTGATCAGCCCCAGCATTTT.